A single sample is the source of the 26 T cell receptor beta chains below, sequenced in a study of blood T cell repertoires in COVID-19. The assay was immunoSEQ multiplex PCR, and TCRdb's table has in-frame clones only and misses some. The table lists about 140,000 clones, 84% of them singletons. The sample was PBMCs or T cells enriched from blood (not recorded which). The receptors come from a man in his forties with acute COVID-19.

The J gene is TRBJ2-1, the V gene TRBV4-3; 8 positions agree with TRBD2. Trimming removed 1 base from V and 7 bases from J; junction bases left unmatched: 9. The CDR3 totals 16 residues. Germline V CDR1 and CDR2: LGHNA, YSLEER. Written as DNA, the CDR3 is TGCGCCAGCAGCCAAGTGGTGGCTAGCGGGTTAAATGAGCAGTTCTTC. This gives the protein CASSQVVASGLNEQFF.

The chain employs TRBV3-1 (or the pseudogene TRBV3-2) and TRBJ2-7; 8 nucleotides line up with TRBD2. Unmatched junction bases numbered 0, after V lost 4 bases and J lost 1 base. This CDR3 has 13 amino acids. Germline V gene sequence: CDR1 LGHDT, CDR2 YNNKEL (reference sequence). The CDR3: CASSLAGSYEQYF. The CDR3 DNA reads TGTGCCAGCAGCCTAGCGGGGTCCTACGAGCAGTACTTC.

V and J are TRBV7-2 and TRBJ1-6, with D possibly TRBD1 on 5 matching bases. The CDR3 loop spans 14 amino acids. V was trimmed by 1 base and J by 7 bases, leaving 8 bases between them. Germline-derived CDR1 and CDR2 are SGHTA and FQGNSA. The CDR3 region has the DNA TGTGCCAGCAGCTTAGGACAGCAAAATTCACCCCTCCACTTT. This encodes CASSLGQQNSPLHF.

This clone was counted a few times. This CDR3 is CAISTRGTGAIAEAFF. CDR3 sequence (DNA): TGTGCCATCAGCACAAGGGGGACAGGGGCAATCGCTGAAGCTTTCTTT. The rearrangement uses TRBV10-3 and TRBJ1-1, with 10 nucleotides matching TRBD1. The CDR3 is made up of 16 amino acids. In germline, CDR1 is ENHRY, CDR2 SYGVKD. The V gene end was trimmed by 6 bases and the J gene end by 6 bases; junction bases not matched to a gene: 13.

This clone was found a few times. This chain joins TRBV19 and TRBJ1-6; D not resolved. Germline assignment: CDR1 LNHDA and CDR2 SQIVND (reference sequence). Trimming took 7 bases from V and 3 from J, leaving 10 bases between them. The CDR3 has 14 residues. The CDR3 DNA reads TGTGCCAGTATCGCGCGAGGCTATAATTCACCCCTCCACTTT. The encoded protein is CASIARGYNSPLHF. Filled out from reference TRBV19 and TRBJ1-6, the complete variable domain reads DGGITQSPKYLFRKEGQNVTLSCEQNLNHDAMYWYRQDPGQGLRLIYYSQIVNDFQKGDIAEGYSVSREKKESFPLTVTSAQKNPTAFYLCASIARGYNSPLHFGNGTRLTVT.

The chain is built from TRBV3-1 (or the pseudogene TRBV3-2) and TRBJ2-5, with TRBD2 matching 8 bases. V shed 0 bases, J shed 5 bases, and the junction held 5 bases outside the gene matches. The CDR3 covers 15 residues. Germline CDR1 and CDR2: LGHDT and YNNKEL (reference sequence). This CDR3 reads CASSQEPGGGETQYF. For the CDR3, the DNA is TGTGCCAGCAGCCAAGAACCGGGAGGGGGTGAGACCCAGTACTTC.

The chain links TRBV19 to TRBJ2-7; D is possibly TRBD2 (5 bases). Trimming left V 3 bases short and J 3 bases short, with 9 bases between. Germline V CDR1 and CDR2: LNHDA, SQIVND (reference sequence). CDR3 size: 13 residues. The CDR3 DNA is TGTGCCAGTAGTATCCGGGAAGGCTACGAGCAGTACTTC. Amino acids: CASSIREGYEQYF.

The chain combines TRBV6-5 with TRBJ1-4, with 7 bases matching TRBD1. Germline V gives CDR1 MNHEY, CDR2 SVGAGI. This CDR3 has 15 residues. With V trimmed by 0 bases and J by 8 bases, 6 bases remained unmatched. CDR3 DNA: TGTGCCAGCAGTTACTCGGTAGGGGGCGACGAAAAACTGTTTTTT. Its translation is CASSYSVGGDEKLFF.

CDR3: CASSPGPELFF. CDR3 bases: TGTGCCAGTAGTCCCGGTCCGGAGCTGTTTTTT. The chain combines TRBV19 with TRBJ2-2; D remains ambiguous. In germline, CDR1 is LNHDA, CDR2 SQIVND (reference sequence). CDR3 size: 11 residues. Trimming shortened V by 5 bases and J by 10 bases, and 8 bases separated the two germline ends.

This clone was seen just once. Here the CDR3 reads CASSLVMAQETQYF. The CDR3 nucleotides are TGTGCCAGCAGCTTAGTGATGGCCCAAGAGACCCAGTACTTC. The chain uses TRBV5-5 and TRBJ2-5, with D uncertain. Trimming pared 2 bases from V and 1 base from J, leaving 9 bases between. The CDR3 consists of 14 residues. The germline V gene has CDR1 SGHKS and CDR2 YYEKEE (reference sequence).

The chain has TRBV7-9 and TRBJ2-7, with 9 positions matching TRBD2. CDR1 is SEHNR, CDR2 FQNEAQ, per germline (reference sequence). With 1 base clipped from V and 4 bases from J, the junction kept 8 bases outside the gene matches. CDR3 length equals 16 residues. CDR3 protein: CASSLELGSGRYEQYF. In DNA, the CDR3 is TGTGCCAGCAGCTTAGAATTAGGTAGCGGGAGATACGAGCAGTACTTC.

Written as DNA, the CDR3 is TGTGCCAGCAGCCCGCAGGGGAATAGGAATGAAAAACTGTTTTTT. Residues: CASSPQGNRNEKLFF. The chain uses TRBV4-2 and TRBJ1-4; TRBD1 might be the D (6 bases). The germline gives CDR1 LGHNA, CDR2 YNFKEQ. With 4 bases removed from V and 5 bases from J, the gap between germline ends came to 14 bases. The length of the CDR3 is 15 residues.

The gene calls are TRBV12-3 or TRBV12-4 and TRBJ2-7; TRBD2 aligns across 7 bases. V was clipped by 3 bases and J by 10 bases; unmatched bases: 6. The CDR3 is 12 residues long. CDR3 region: CASSFSGGGQYF. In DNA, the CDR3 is TGTGCCAGCAGTTTTTCGGGGGGAGGACAGTACTTC.

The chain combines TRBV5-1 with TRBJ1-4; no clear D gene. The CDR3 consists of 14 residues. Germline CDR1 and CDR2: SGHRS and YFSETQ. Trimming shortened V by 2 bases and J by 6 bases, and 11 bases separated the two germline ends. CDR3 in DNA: TGCGCCAGCAGCTTTGGGCAGATTCATGAAAAACTGTTTTTT. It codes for CASSFGQIHEKLFF.

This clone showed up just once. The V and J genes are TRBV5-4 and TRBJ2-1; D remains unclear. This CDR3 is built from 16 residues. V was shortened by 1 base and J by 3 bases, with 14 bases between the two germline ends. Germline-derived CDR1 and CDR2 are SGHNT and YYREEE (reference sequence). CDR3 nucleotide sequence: TGTGCCAGCAGCTTGAATCTGGGCGAGAACTACAATGAGCAGTTCTTC. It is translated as CASSLNLGENYNEQFF.

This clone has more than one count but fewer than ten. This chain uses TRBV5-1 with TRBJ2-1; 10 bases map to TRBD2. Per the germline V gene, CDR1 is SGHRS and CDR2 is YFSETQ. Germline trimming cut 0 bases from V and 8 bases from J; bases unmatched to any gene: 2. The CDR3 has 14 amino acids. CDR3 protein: CASSLGLAGDEQFF. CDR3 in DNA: TGCGCCAGCAGCTTGGGGCTAGCGGGAGATGAGCAGTTCTTC.

The CDR3 DNA reads TGTGCCAGCCTCCTTCGAGGGACTAGGCCAAACGAGCAGTACTTC. Its protein is CASLLRGTRPNEQYF. The rearrangement uses TRBV5-8 and TRBJ2-7; 8 nucleotides align to TRBD2. Germline lookup yields CDR1 SGHTS and CDR2 YDEGEE. The V segment lost 7 bases and the J segment 5 bases; nucleotides outside the gene matches: 14. The CDR3 runs 15 residues. The full variable domain, rest sourced from reference TRBV5-8 and TRBJ2-7, is EAGVTQSPTHLIKTRGQQATLRCSPISGHTSVYWYQQALGLGLQFLLWYDEGEERNRGNFPPRFSGRQFPNYSSELNVNALELEDSALYLCASLLRGTRPNEQYFGPGTRLTVT.

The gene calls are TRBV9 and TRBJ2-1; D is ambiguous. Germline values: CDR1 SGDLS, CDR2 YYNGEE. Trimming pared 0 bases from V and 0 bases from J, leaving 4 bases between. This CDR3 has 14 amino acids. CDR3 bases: TGTGCCAGCAGCGTAGCGAGCTCCTACAATGAGCAGTTCTTC. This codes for CASSVASSYNEQFF.

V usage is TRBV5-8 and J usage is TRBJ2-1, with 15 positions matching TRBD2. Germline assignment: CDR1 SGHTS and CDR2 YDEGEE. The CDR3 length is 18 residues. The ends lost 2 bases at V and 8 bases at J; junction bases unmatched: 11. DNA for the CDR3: TGTGCCAGCAGCTTCGGACTAGCGGGAGGGCCCTCCGAGGATGAGCAGTTCTTC. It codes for CASSFGLAGGPSEDEQFF.

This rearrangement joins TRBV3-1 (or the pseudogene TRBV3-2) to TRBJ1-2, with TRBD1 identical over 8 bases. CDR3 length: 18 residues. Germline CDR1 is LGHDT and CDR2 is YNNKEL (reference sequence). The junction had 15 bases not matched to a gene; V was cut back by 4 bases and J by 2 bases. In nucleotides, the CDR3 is TGTGCCAGCAGCCCCCCCTCCCCAGGAGACAGGGGCAACTATGGCTACACCTTC. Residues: CASSPPSPGDRGNYGYTF.

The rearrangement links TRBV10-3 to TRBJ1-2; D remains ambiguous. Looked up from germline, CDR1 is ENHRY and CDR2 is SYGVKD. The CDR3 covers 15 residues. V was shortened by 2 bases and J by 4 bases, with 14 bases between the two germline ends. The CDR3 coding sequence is TGTGCCATCAGTGAGGGAGAAGGGAGGACCTATGGCTACACCTTC. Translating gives CAISEGEGRTYGYTF.

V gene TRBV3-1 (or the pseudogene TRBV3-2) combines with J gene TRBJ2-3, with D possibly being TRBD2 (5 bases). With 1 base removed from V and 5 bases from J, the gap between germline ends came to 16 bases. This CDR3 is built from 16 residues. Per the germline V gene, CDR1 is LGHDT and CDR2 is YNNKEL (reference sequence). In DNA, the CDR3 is TGTGCCAGCAGCCAAGTAGGGCTAGCTGCCGGAGATACGCAGTATTTT. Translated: CASSQVGLAAGDTQYF.

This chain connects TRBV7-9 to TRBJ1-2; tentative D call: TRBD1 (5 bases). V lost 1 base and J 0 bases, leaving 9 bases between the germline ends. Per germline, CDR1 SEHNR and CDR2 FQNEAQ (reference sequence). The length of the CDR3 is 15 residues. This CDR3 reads CASSLGRGTNYGYTF. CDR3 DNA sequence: TGTGCCAGCAGCTTAGGGAGGGGTACTAACTATGGCTACACCTTC.

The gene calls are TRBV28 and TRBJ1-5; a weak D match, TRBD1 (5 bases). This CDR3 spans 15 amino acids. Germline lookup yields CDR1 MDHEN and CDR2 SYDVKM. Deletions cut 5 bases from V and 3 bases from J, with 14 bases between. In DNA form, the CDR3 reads TGTGCCAGCAGTCTGATGGGGGGGAACAATCAGCCCCAGCATTTT. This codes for CASSLMGGNNQPQHF.

The CDR3 loop is CAWSPGGGGEAFF. As DNA, the CDR3 is TGTGCCTGGAGTCCCGGGGGGGGAGGTGAAGCTTTCTTT. The chain couples TRBV30 to TRBJ1-1; maybe TRBD1 (5 bases). V gave up 2 bases and J gave up 7 bases, with 14 bases separating them. Germline V gene lookup returns CDR1 GTSNPN and CDR2 SVGIG (reference sequence). The CDR3 extends over 13 amino acids.

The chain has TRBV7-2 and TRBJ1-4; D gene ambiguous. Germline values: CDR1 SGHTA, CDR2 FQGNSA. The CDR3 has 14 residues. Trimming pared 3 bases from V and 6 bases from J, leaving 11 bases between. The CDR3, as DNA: TGTGCCAGCAGCTTGAACACCCAGGATGAAAAACTGTTTTTT. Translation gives CASSLNTQDEKLFF.